Listed below are T cell receptor beta chains from one sample, sequenced in a study of technical replicates of blood from a few donors. The method was immunoSEQ multiplex PCR; TCRdb's version includes in-frame clones alone and lacks a portion of them. The table records under 70,000 clones, roughly 92% of them present only once. Sequencing was performed on T cells isolated from PBMCs. The receptors shown here come from a human donor in good health. Each CDR3 is given with its conserved first and last residue. The D gene is left open where the match is weak. Not every row has a clone size; where given, it reads once, few, many or a size class.

NA	TRBJ1-1	NA	12	TRBV10-1	TGCGCCAGCAGTGTTTCAGGCACTGAAGCTTTCTTT	CASSVSGTEAFF
NA	TRBJ2-7	once	14	TRBV13	TGTGCCAGCAGCTTATTCGGGAACCTTTACGAGCAGTACTTC	CASSLFGNLYEQYF
NA	TRBJ1-1	few	14	TRBV9	TGTGCCAGCAGCCCAGGACAGAGGAACACTGAAGCTTTCTTT	CASSPGQRNTEAFF
NA	TRBJ1-5	NA	17	TRBV21-1	TGTGCCAGCAGCAACCCTTTGGTGACAGTTAGCAATCAGCCCCAGCATTTT	CASSNPLVTVSNQPQHF
NA	TRBJ2-1	NA	11	TRBV6-5	TGTGCCAGCAGTTACGGCCATGAGCAGTTCTTC	CASSYGHEQFF
NA	TRBJ2-5	NA	15	TRBV30	TGTGCCTGGAGTTACGCCGGGACAACACAAGAGACCCAGTACTTC	CAWSYAGTTQETQYF
NA	TRBJ1-1	NA	13	TRBV27	TGTGCCAGCAGTTATAAGACTAGTACTGAAGCTTTCTTT	CASSYKTSTEAFF
TRBD1	TRBJ2-7	NA	13	TRBV9	TGTGCCAGCAGCGCGGACAGGGGGGGTGAGCAGTACTTC	CASSADRGGEQYF
NA	TRBJ1-5	NA	15	TRBV19	TGTGCCAGTAGTATATGGGCGGGGAATAATCAGCCCCAGCATTTT	CASSIWAGNNQPQHF
TRBD2	TRBJ2-1	NA	16	TRBV2	TGTGCCAGCAGTGATGTTGGGACTAGCGGGAGAGAAGAGCAGTTCTTC	CASSDVGTSGREEQFF
NA	TRBJ2-2	NA	14	TRBV28	TGTGCCAGCAGTTTGGGCGGGCAGACCGGGGAGCTGTTTTTT	CASSLGGQTGELFF
TRBD2	TRBJ2-5	NA	16	TRBV5-1	TGCGCCAGCAGCTTGGCACCACTAGCGGTTCAAGAGACCCAGTACTTC	CASSLAPLAVQETQYF
TRBD1	TRBJ2-7	NA	14	TRBV10-1	TGCGCCAGCAGTGTAGGACAGGGGTTTAGCGAGCAGTACTTC	CASSVGQGFSEQYF
NA	TRBJ2-1	NA	13	TRBV19	TGTGCCAGTAGCCCCGGGACTCCGAATGAGCAGTTCTTC	CASSPGTPNEQFF
TRBD2	TRBJ2-1	NA	15	TRBV7-7	TGTGCTAGCAGCCGAGGGACTAGTGCCTACAATGAGCAGTTCTTC	CASSRGTSAYNEQFF
TRBD2	TRBJ2-2	NA	14	TRBV5-4	TGTGCCAGCAGACTAGCGGGAGGGTCCGGGGAGCTGTTTTTT	CASRLAGGSGELFF
TRBD2	TRBJ2-5	NA	13	TRBV5-6	TGTGCCAGCAGCTTTCTAGCGGGAGAGACCCAGTACTTC	CASSFLAGETQYF
NA	TRBJ2-7	NA	14	TRBV19	TGTGCCAGTAGTATTCCGGGACTCAGTTACGAGCAGTACTTC	CASSIPGLSYEQYF
NA	TRBJ2-1	NA	13	TRBV11-2	TGTGCCAGCAGCTTAGAACCCCTCGGTGAGCAGTTCTTC	CASSLEPLGEQFF
TRBD1	TRBJ2-1	NA	16	TRBV19	TGTGCCAGTAGTATTGGGGACAGGGGTTCCTACAATGAGCAGTTCTTC	CASSIGDRGSYNEQFF
NA	TRBJ2-1	NA	15	TRBV7-9	TGTGCCAGCAGAATAGGGGCCGGGAGCGCTAATGAGCAGTTCTTC	CASRIGAGSANEQFF
TRBD1	TRBJ2-7	NA	12	TRBV28	TGTGCCAGCGGACTCGACAGGGGCGAGCAGTACTTC	CASGLDRGEQYF
NA	TRBJ2-7	NA	14	TRBV6-1	TGTGCCAGCAGTGACCGGGATCGTGGCTACGAGCAGTACTTC	CASSDRDRGYEQYF
TRBD2	TRBJ2-7	NA	15	TRBV10-3	TGTGCCATCAGTGATGGGGGAGCGGGGTACTACGAGCAGTACTTC	CAISDGGAGYYEQYF
NA	TRBJ1-2	NA	14	TRBV21-1	TGTGCCAGCATCACCCAGGGACAGGGGTTTGGCTACACCTTC	CASITQGQGFGYTF
TRBD2	TRBJ2-1	once	15	TRBV30	TGTGCCTGGAGTGTAGGGCTAGCGGGAGGTAGTGAGCAGTTCTTC	CAWSVGLAGGSEQFF
TRBD1	TRBJ1-4	NA	13	TRBV25-1	TGTGCCAGCAGCGGAGGGGGCTATGAAAAACTGTTTTTT	CASSGGGYEKLFF
NA	TRBJ1-2	NA	14	TRBV7-9	TGTGCCAGCAGCGACCCGGACAGTAACTATGGCTACACCTTC	CASSDPDSNYGYTF
NA	TRBJ2-7	NA	12	TRBV6-5	TGTGCCAGCAGTTATGGGCGGGGCGAGCAGTACTTC	CASSYGRGEQYF
TRBD2	TRBJ2-7	NA	16	TRBV4-1	TGCGCCAGCAGCCAAGAGCGAGCGGGAGAGGGTAACGAGCAGTACTTC	CASSQERAGEGNEQYF
NA	TRBJ1-1	NA	18	TRBV11-3	TGTGCCAGCAGCTTAGACCCCCCCTGGCGGGGACTGAACACTGAAGCTTTCTTT	CASSLDPPWRGLNTEAFF
TRBD2	TRBJ2-7	NA	20	TRBV18	TGTGCCAGCTCACCAGTGCTTTGGAGACTAGCGGGAGGGCCTACCTACGAGCAGTACTTC	CASSPVLWRLAGGPTYEQYF
TRBD2	TRBJ2-7	NA	14	TRBV10-3	TGTGCCATCAGCTCAGAGCGGGACTCCTACGAGCAGTACTTC	CAISSERDSYEQYF
TRBD2	TRBJ2-5	NA	16	TRBV28	TGTGCCAGCAGTTCCCGAGGACTAGCCCGGCAAGAGACCCAGTACTTC	CASSSRGLARQETQYF
NA	TRBJ2-5	NA	16	TRBV5-4	TGTGCCAGCAGCTTGGGGTTTGAGAGCACCAAAGAGACCCAGTACTTC	CASSLGFESTKETQYF
TRBD2	TRBJ2-3	NA	14	TRBV6-5	TGTGCCAGCAAGGGAGGGTGGGGCACAGATACGCAGTATTTT	CASKGGWGTDTQYF
TRBD1	TRBJ1-2	NA	16	TRBV9	TGTGCCAGCAGCCCATGGGACAGGGGGAAGGACTATGGCTACACCTTC	CASSPWDRGKDYGYTF
NA	TRBJ1-5	NA	14	TRBV18	TGTGCCAGCTCACTACAGGGACACGATCAGCCCCAGCATTTT	CASSLQGHDQPQHF
NA	TRBJ1-3	few	12	TRBV2	TGTGCCAGCAGTAGTCAGGGAAACACCATATATTTT	CASSSQGNTIYF
TRBD1	TRBJ1-5	few	14	TRBV19	TGTGCCAGTTCTTCTCGGACAGGCTATCAGCCCCAGCATTTT	CASSSRTGYQPQHF
NA	TRBJ1-1	NA	14	TRBV9	TGTGCCAGCAGCGTAGCACAGGGACACACTGAAGCTTTCTTT	CASSVAQGHTEAFF
NA	TRBJ2-7	NA	16	TRBV25-1	TGTGCCAGCAGTGAAAGTGGACTCTCGAATAACGACGAGCAGTACTTC	CASSESGLSNNDEQYF
NA	TRBJ2-1	NA	15	TRBV7-9	TGTGCCAGCAGCCCAGTCCGGGAGCTCGATAATGAGCAGTTCTTC	CASSPVRELDNEQFF
NA	TRBJ2-1	NA	13	TRBV29-1	TGCAGCGCCGGACCCCAGGGAACTGGTGAGCAGTTCTTC	CSAGPQGTGEQFF
NA	TRBJ2-7	NA	13	TRBV29-1	TGCAGCGTTCCCGGGACAAACCTGGGCGAGCAGTACTTC	CSVPGTNLGEQYF
TRBD1	TRBJ1-1	NA	16	TRBV29-1	TGCAGCGTTGAGTTTGGGACAGGGGGAAACTTGGGTGAAGCTTTCTTT	CSVEFGTGGNLGEAFF
TRBD1	TRBJ2-4	NA	16	TRBV4-1	TGCGCCAGCAGCCAAATAGGGGGCGCCGGCAAAAACATTCAGTACTTC	CASSQIGGAGKNIQYF
NA	TRBJ2-1	NA	11	TRBV29-1	TGCAGCGCCTGGACAGAGAATGAGCAGTTCTTC	CSAWTENEQFF
TRBD2	TRBJ2-3	NA	15	TRBV9	TGTGCCAGCAGCGTAGTAGCGGGCCACACAGATACGCAGTATTTT	CASSVVAGHTDTQYF
NA	TRBJ1-1	NA	15	TRBV11-3	TGTGCCAGCAGCTTAGTGACGGGGGGAAACACTGAAGCTTTCTTT	CASSLVTGGNTEAFF
NA	TRBJ1-5	NA	14	TRBV19	TGTGCCAGTATCAGGAAGTATAGCAATCAGCCCCAGCATTTT	CASIRKYSNQPQHF
TRBD2	TRBJ2-1	NA	14	TRBV29-1	TGCAGCGTCACCGTAGCGGGAGGTTCTAGTGAGCAGTTCTTC	CSVTVAGGSSEQFF
NA	TRBJ2-6	NA	17	TRBV29-1	TGCAGCGTTGAAGATGAGGCGGCCCCGGCCGGGGCCAACGTCCTGACTTTC	CSVEDEAAPAGANVLTF
NA	TRBJ1-1	NA	14	TRBV5-6	TGTGCCAGCAGCTTGGCCGGGAGATACACTGAAGCTTTCTTT	CASSLAGRYTEAFF
NA	TRBJ2-3	NA	14	TRBV9	TGTGCCAGCAGCGTAGGCGGGACCACAGATACGCAGTATTTT	CASSVGGTTDTQYF
NA	TRBJ2-7	NA	15	TRBV6-1	TGTGCCAGCAGTGAACAGGGTGAGGGACTCTACGAGCAGTACTTC	CASSEQGEGLYEQYF
TRBD1	TRBJ2-5	NA	17	TRBV7-9	TGTGCCAGCAGCTCTCGCCAGGACAGGCTGGGGCAAGAGACCCAGTACTTC	CASSSRQDRLGQETQYF
NA	TRBJ2-1	NA	17	TRBV4-3	TGCGCCAGCAGCCAAGACCCGGGGCGGGACTCCTACAATGAGCAGTTCTTC	CASSQDPGRDSYNEQFF